The 20 T cell receptor beta chains listed next were all sequenced from one sample in a study of tissue T cells after allogeneic stem cell transplantation. The method was immunoSEQ multiplex PCR; TCRdb's version includes in-frame clones alone and lacks a portion of them. The sample consists of some 48,000 clones, 65% to 85% of them appearing once. Sequencing was carried out using sorted cells pooled from one or two spleens. Every receptor here comes from a pool of C57BL/6 mice in good health.

This clone was counted between two and nine times. Gene names refer to mouse genes. The read comes to an end 1 residue before the CDR3 does, leaving the germline J gene to fill in the end. V usage is TRBV31 and J usage is TRBJ1-4; D is unclear. Germline CDR1 reads GKSSPN; CDR2 reads SITVG. CDR3 length: 12 amino acids. The V end was cut by 0 bases, the J end by 6 bases, with 5 bases between. Partial CDR3 DNA: TGTGCCTGGAGTCTAGTGGACGAAAGATTATTT. Amino acids: CAWSLVDERLF. The whole CDR3 protein reads CAWSLVDERLFF.

Comment on this clone: Germline and genes: mouse. The read ends 1 residue shy of where the CDR3 ends; the end is completed using the germline J gene. The genes are TRBV13-3 and TRBJ2-3; 8 bases align to TRBD1. The J segment lost 3 bases and the V segment lost 3 bases, leaving 0 bases of the junction unmatched. CDR1 is NNHDY and CDR2 is SYVADS in the germline V gene. This CDR3 region has 13 residues. Partial CDR3 DNA: TGTGCCAGCAGTGGGACAGGGGCAGAAACGCTGTAT. Translating gives CASSGTGAETLY. The full CDR3 sequence reads CASSGTGAETLYF.

Comments on this clone: Gene names are the mouse ones. The read ends 1 residue before the CDR3 terminus; that terminus is restored from the germline J gene. The genes are TRBV29 and TRBJ1-4; no firm D call. Between the trimmed V and J ends, which lost 3 bases and 2 bases, there was a span of 7 bases. Germline V gene lookup returns CDR1 MSHET and CDR2 SYDVDS. CDR3 size: 14 residues. The DNA read from the CDR3 is TGTGCTAGCAGTTTGCCGGGGTCCAACGAAAGATTATTT. The encoded protein is CASSLPGSNERLF. In full, the CDR3 is CASSLPGSNERLFF.

About this clone: The gene names here belong to mouse. The CDR3 end lies 1 residue beyond the end of the read and is filled in from the germline J gene. The gene calls are TRBV5 and TRBJ2-7; possible D gene TRBD2, 6 bases. V shed 1 base and J shed 3 bases, with 7 bases lying between them. The germline V gene encodes CDR1 LGHNA and CDR2 YNLKQL (reference sequence). The CDR3 is 13 residues long. The CDR3 DNA, read in part, is TGTGCCAGCAGCCAAGGGGGGGACTATGAACAGTAC. Translation: CASSQGGDYEQY. The whole CDR3 sequence is CASSQGGDYEQYF.

Remarks on this clone: The germline and genes are mouse ones. The read comes to an end 1 residue before the CDR3 does, leaving the germline J gene to fill in the end. V is TRBV2 and J is TRBJ1-3; D is uncertain. Germline values: CDR1 LGHNA, CDR2 YSYQKL. V lost 2 bases and J 3 bases, leaving 5 bases between the germline ends. The CDR3 consists of 13 residues. The CDR3 bases that were read are TGTGCCAGCAGCCAATCAGGTGGAAATACGCTCTAT. Its protein is CASSQSGGNTLY. The CDR3 as a whole reads CASSQSGGNTLYF.

About this clone itself: The germline and genes are mouse ones. The CDR3 end falls 1 residue outside the read, so it is completed with the germline J gene. The chain couples TRBV1 to TRBJ2-1; tentatively, D is TRBD1 (6 bases). Per germline, CDR1 NSQYPW and CDR2 LRSPGD (reference sequence). Trimming shortened V by 3 bases and J by 4 bases, and 7 bases separated the two germline ends. This CDR3 has 13 residues. The covered CDR3 bases are TGCACCTGCAGTGCGGGACAATATGCTGAGCAGTTC. It encodes CTCSAGQYAEQF. The CDR3 in its entirety is CTCSAGQYAEQFF.

Concerning this clone: These gene names are mouse names. The read ends 1 residue early relative to the CDR3; the germline J gene fills the gap. The gene calls are TRBV31 and TRBJ2-1; TRBD2 matches 7 bases. Unmatched junction bases numbered 4, after V lost 5 bases and J lost 0 bases. The CDR3 is 14 residues long. Germline V CDR1 and CDR2: GKSSPN, SITVG. CDR3 DNA (partial): TGTGCCTGGCAGACTGGGAGTAACTATGCTGAGCAGTTC. This translates into CAWQTGSNYAEQF. In full, the CDR3 reads CAWQTGSNYAEQFF.

Comments on this clone: Genes and germline come from the mouse. The read is 1 residue too short to cover the CDR3 end, so that end is filled in from the germline J gene. This sequence joins TRBV19 and TRBJ1-4; D remains unclear. The germline V and J ends were trimmed by 1 base and 2 bases, with 6 bases remaining between them. CDR1 and CDR2 (germline): FNHDT, SITEND (reference sequence). This CDR3 contains 14 residues. CDR3 DNA, as far as it was read: TGTGCCAGCAGTATAACCAGATCCAACGAAAGATTATTT. Its protein product is CASSITRSNERLF. The CDR3 in full is CASSITRSNERLFF.

As concerns this clone: Gene names and germline refer to mouse. The read halts 1 residue ahead of the CDR3 end, with the missing end drawn from the germline J gene. V and J are TRBV13-2 and TRBJ2-5; D gene ambiguous. Germline V gives CDR1 NNHNN, CDR2 SYGAGS (reference sequence). V lost 0 bases and J 0 bases, leaving 8 bases between the germline ends. There are 15 residues in the CDR3. The part of the CDR3 DNA that was read is TGTGCCAGCGGTGATGCGTCAATTAACCAAGACACCCAGTAC. Its translation: CASGDASINQDTQY. The whole CDR3 reads CASGDASINQDTQYF.

Concerning this clone itself: These gene names are mouse names. The CDR3 end is not reached by the read, which stops 1 residue before it; the germline J gene fills it in. The gene calls are TRBV5 and TRBJ2-5; D assignment may be TRBD1 or TRBD2 (7 bases each). Trimming took off 2 bases at V and 2 bases at J, with 11 bases between the two ends. CDR1 and CDR2 from the germline V gene are LGHNA and YNLKQL (reference sequence). The CDR3 is 15 residues long. The part of the CDR3 DNA that was read is TGTGCCAGCAGCCAACAGGGGGGGATCCAAGACACCCAGTAC. Encoded protein: CASSQQGGIQDTQY. The full CDR3 reads CASSQQGGIQDTQYF.

This clone was observed a few times. Mouse names are used for the genes. The sequenced fragment ends 1 residue before the CDR3 boundary, so the rest is inferred from the germline J gene. The chain recombines TRBV2 with TRBJ1-2, with 7 bases identical to TRBD1. The CDR3 length is 14 residues. Germline CDR1 and CDR2: LGHNA and YSYQKL. Trimming at V came to 5 bases and at J to 0 bases, leaving 3 bases not matched to a gene. The CDR3 bases that were read are TGTGCCAGCAGCTGGGACAGTGCAAACTCCGACTACACC. Translating gives CASSWDSANSDYT. From start to end, the CDR3 is CASSWDSANSDYTF.

With respect to this clone: Gene names and germline refer to mouse. The sequence runs out 1 residue before the end of the CDR3; the remainder is reconstructed from the germline J gene. This rearrangement joins TRBV14 to TRBJ1-4, with D hard to call. The V and J ends lost 1 base and 0 bases respectively, with 4 bases between them. The CDR3 loop spans 14 amino acids. Germline V CDR1 and CDR2: SGHDT, FRDEAV. The covered CDR3 bases are TGTGCCAGCAGTTTCACAGTTTCCAACGAAAGATTATTT. It yields the protein CASSFTVSNERLF. The entire CDR3 sequence reads CASSFTVSNERLFF.

With respect to this clone: Mouse gene names apply. The CDR3 end falls 1 residue outside the read, so it is completed with the germline J gene. The gene calls are TRBV1 and TRBJ2-7; D unresolved. Trimming pared 2 bases from V and 4 bases from J, leaving 6 bases between. Germline CDR1 reads NSQYPW; CDR2 reads LRSPGD (reference sequence). The CDR3 runs to 12 residues. The DNA read from the CDR3 is TGCACCTGCAGTGCATCCAGATATGAACAGTAC. Protein sequence: CTCSASRYEQY. The whole CDR3 protein is CTCSASRYEQYF.

Concerning this clone: Any gene name here is a mouse gene name. The read terminates 1 residue ahead of where the CDR3 ends, so the germline J gene completes it. The V gene is TRBV13-1, the J gene TRBJ1-1, with TRBD1 as a possible D gene (6 bases). V was shortened by 2 bases and J by 3 bases, with 8 bases between the two germline ends. The germline V gene encodes CDR1 NSHNY and CDR2 SYGAGN. The CDR3 consists of 13 residues. This CDR3 is CASSEEGDTEVFF. The covered CDR3 bases are TGTGCCAGCAGTGAGGAGGGGGACACAGAAGTCTTC.

This clone was seen only a few times. Germline and genes: mouse. The CDR3 is cut off 1 residue early in the read; its end comes from the germline J gene. The rearrangement joins TRBV13-2 to TRBJ2-7, with TRBD1 identical over 8 bases. The V segment lost 3 bases and the J segment 0 bases; nucleotides outside the gene matches: 5. There are 15 residues in the CDR3. The V gene's germline CDR1 is NNHNN and CDR2 SYGAGS (reference sequence). The chain's CDR3 is CASGGQGASSYEQYF. CDR3 DNA (partial): TGTGCCAGCGGTGGTCAGGGGGCTAGCTCCTATGAACAGTAC.

On this clone: Gene names refer to mouse genes. The read stops 1 residue short of the end of the CDR3; the missing end is completed from the germline J gene. The V and J genes are TRBV13-2 and TRBJ1-3; no clear D. Germline-derived CDR1 and CDR2 are NNHNN and SYGAGS (reference sequence). The CDR3 contains 15 residues. V was clipped by 0 bases and J by 0 bases, with 7 bases between them. Here the CDR3 reads CASGDATVSGNTLYF. The DNA read from the CDR3 is TGTGCCAGCGGTGATGCAACAGTTTCTGGAAATACGCTCTAT.

On this clone itself: Gene labels here are mouse ones. The CDR3 extends 1 residue past the end of the read, so its final part is completed from the germline J gene. V and J are TRBV13-2 and TRBJ2-1; 7 nucleotides agree with TRBD2. Trimming cost V 2 bases and J 2 bases; bases outside gene matches: 4. In germline, CDR1 is NNHNN, CDR2 SYGAGS (reference sequence). CDR3 length: 15 amino acids. The CDR3 spells CASGDLLGYYAEQFF. Partial CDR3 DNA: TGTGCCAGCGGTGACCTACTGGGGTACTATGCTGAGCAGTTC.

As for this clone: These gene names are mouse names. The CDR3 end is not reached by the read, which stops 1 residue before it; the germline J gene fills it in. The rearrangement uses TRBV3 and TRBJ2-2; D is perhaps TRBD1 or TRBD2 (5 bases each). CDR1 SNHLY and CDR2 FYNGKV come from the germline V gene (reference sequence). The length of the CDR3 is 15 residues. The ends were cut back, 0 bases at V and 0 bases at J, with 5 bases in the middle. The covered CDR3 bases are TGTGCCAGCAGCTTAGCGGGGGCAAACACCGGGCAGCTCTAC. Its translation: CASSLAGANTGQLY. The entire CDR3 reads CASSLAGANTGQLYF.

The sample holds a few counts of this clone. All gene names here are mouse names. The observed sequence ends 1 residue before the CDR3 terminus, with the missing tail filled in from the germline J gene. The chain combines TRBV4 with TRBJ2-7; 8 nucleotides line up with TRBD1. The length of the CDR3 is 14 residues. The trim removed 4 bases at V and 5 bases at J, leaving 7 bases unmatched. Germline CDR1 reads LGHDT; CDR2 reads YNNKQL (reference sequence). The CDR3 DNA, read in part, is TGTGCCAGCAGCTCCTCAGGGGGCGCGCATGAACAGTAC. It encodes CASSSSGGAHEQY. The entire CDR3 protein reads CASSSSGGAHEQYF.

In regard to this clone: Gene labels here are mouse ones. Read sequence stops 1 residue before the CDR3 end, and the germline J gene provides the missing end. This rearrangement joins TRBV13-2 to TRBJ2-4; 8 bases are shared with TRBD2. Germline values: CDR1 NNHNN, CDR2 SYGAGS (reference sequence). The CDR3 covers 15 residues. With V trimmed by 1 base and J by 5 bases, 6 bases remained unmatched. CDR3 residues: CASGDSGGRRNTLYF. Partial CDR3 DNA: TGTGCCAGCGGTGATTCGGGGGGGCGCAGAAACACCTTGTAC.